This T cell receptor beta chain was observed in a study of blood T cells in healthy people across ages. Study information: With template switching, about one barcoded beta molecule was captured per two T cells. Study-level findings and limits: A conclusive naive versus antigen-experienced comparison was prevented by the unsorted PBMCs.

For the second PCR, which ran for 7 to 11 cycles, a sample-barcoded 5' primer and a J-beta primer mix were used. TCRdb passed the 5' RACE reads through MiXCR, listing each CDR3 protein once. This table holds about 1.5 million distinct CDR3 sequences, approximately 43% found once. Comment on this clonotype: The antigen is unknown.

Germline assignment: CDR1 SGHVS and CDR2 FNYEAQ. This CDR3 has 15 residues. V trimming: 3 bases; J trimming: 4 bases; junction bases outside the gene matches: 8. The clonotype was recovered from a woman younger than 35 in good health. The V call is TRBV7-6, the J call TRBJ2-7, with 8 bases that match TRBD1. Specimen: blood. The CDR3 DNA reads TGTGCCAGCAGCTTTGGACAGGGCGATGTTTACGAGCAGTACTTC. Translated, it gives CASSFGQGDVYEQYF. The full variable domain, its missing parts supplied by reference TRBV7-6 and TRBJ2-7, is GAGVSQSPRYKVTKRGQDVALRCDPISGHVSLYWYRQALGQGPEFLTYFNYEAQQDKSGLPNDRFSAERPEGSISTLTIQRTEQRDSAMYRCASSFGQGDVYEQYFGPGTRLTVT.